These 28 T cell receptor beta chains were all obtained from the same sample, sequenced in a study of cytomegalovirus exposure and HLA in healthy donors. With 60 Vbeta and 13 Jbeta primers, the PCR was carried out. Sequenced by immunoSEQ multiplex PCR; TCRdb stores in-frame clones only, minus some. The top ten hold around 3.4% of the sample, which has about 110,000 clones, roughly 80% seen once. Sequencing was done on a sample of PBMCs. The source of these receptors is a man in his 60s in good health and CMV-seronegative.

This chain connects TRBV14 to TRBJ1-1; perhaps TRBD1 as D (5 bases). The V gene's germline CDR1 is SGHDN and CDR2 FVKESK. The V and J ends lost 0 bases and 0 bases respectively, with 14 bases between them. This CDR3 comprises 17 residues. The CDR3 nucleotides read TGTGCCAGCAGCCAAGATGGGGGGGGGTACCTGAACACTGAAGCTTTCTTT. Encoded protein: CASSQDGGGYLNTEAFF.

V is TRBV19 and J is TRBJ2-2; 12 nucleotides match TRBD2. V lost 6 bases to trimming and J lost 7 bases; unmatched junction nucleotides: 0. CDR3 length equals 13 residues. CDR1 is LNHDA, CDR2 SQIVND, per germline (reference sequence). The CDR3 protein is CASRTSGGGELFF. CDR3 coding DNA: TGTGCCAGTAGGACTAGCGGGGGCGGGGAGCTGTTTTTT.

This rearrangement joins TRBV7-9 to TRBJ2-7, with D maybe TRBD2 (5 bases). Germline lookup yields CDR1 SEHNR and CDR2 FQNEAQ (reference sequence). This CDR3 has 13 residues. Between the trimmed V and J ends, which lost 5 bases and 4 bases, there was a span of 12 bases. The CDR3 reads CASSPRERYEQYF. DNA of the CDR3: TGTGCCAGCAGCCCTAGGGAGCGTTACGAGCAGTACTTC.

The chain combines TRBV7-3 with TRBJ2-7, with a weak D call TRBD2 (5 bases). Germline V gene data show CDR1 as SGHTA and CDR2 as FQGTGA. This CDR3 is 15 amino acids long. Trimming removed 0 bases from V and 3 bases from J, with 12 bases in between. CDR3 protein: CASSLTPGLVYEQYF. Written as DNA, the CDR3 is TGTGCCAGCAGCTTAACGCCTGGACTCGTCTACGAGCAGTACTTC.

The chain couples TRBV11-2 to TRBJ2-7; 7 positions match TRBD2. Trimming cost V 5 bases and J 3 bases; bases outside gene matches: 7. Germline V gives CDR1 SGHAT, CDR2 FQNNGV. CDR3 length: 14 amino acids. The CDR3 bases are TGTGCCAGCAGCCGTCTGGCGGGGGTCTACGAGCAGTACTTC. Protein: CASSRLAGVYEQYF.

This clone was observed a single time. The chain carries TRBV9 and TRBJ2-7; the match to TRBD1 covers 9 bases. Germline CDR1 reads SGDLS; CDR2 reads YYNGEE. This CDR3 spans 13 amino acids. The V and J ends lost 2 bases and 6 bases, in that order; junction bases with no gene match: 3. This CDR3 reads CASSVGQGGEQYV. In DNA form, the CDR3 reads TGTGCCAGCAGCGTGGGACAGGGAGGCGAGCAGTACGTC.

The J gene is TRBJ1-1, the V gene TRBV7-9, with D hard to call. The CDR3 has 14 amino acids. Trimming removed 5 bases from V and 1 base from J, with 11 bases in between. CDR1 and CDR2 from the germline V gene are SEHNR and FQNEAQ (reference sequence). CDR3 protein: CASSPRGGNTEAFF. CDR3 sequence (DNA): TGTGCCAGCAGCCCCCGGGGAGGGAACACTGAAGCTTTCTTT. Supplemented by reference TRBV7-9 and TRBJ1-1, the full variable domain reads DTGVSQNPRHKITKRGQNVTFRCDPISEHNRLYWYRQTLGQGPEFLTYFQNEAQLEKSRLLSDRFSAERPKGSFSTLEIQRTEQGDSAMYLCASSPRGGNTEAFFGQGTRLTVV.

This clone was counted between two and nine times. V and J are TRBV19 and TRBJ1-4; TRBD1 agrees at 11 bases. Germline CDR1 is LNHDA and CDR2 is SQIVND (reference sequence). This CDR3 region has 14 residues. After removal of 6 bases from V and 8 bases from J, the junction contained 5 bases not matched to a gene. The CDR3 sequence: CASSPGQGGEKLFF. DNA for the CDR3: TGTGCCAGTAGCCCGGGACAGGGGGGCGAAAAACTGTTTTTT.

The V call is TRBV6-1, the J call TRBJ2-3, with 8 bases fitting TRBD2. Germline CDR1 and CDR2: MNHNS and SASEGT. Losses at the gene ends were 4 bases for V and 4 bases for J; bases not matched to a gene: 4. The length of the CDR3 is 14 residues. CDR3: CASSGAGGADTQYF. The DNA of the CDR3 is TGTGCCAGCAGTGGGGCGGGGGGAGCAGATACGCAGTATTTT.

V gene TRBV12-5 combines with J gene TRBJ2-3; no clear D. From germline, CDR1 is LGHNT and CDR2 FRNRAP. V gave up 9 bases and J gave up 4 bases, with 17 bases separating them. This CDR3 comprises 14 residues. The CDR3 loop is CASTHQRWPDTQYF. For the CDR3, the DNA is TGTGCTAGCACACATCAACGTTGGCCAGATACGCAGTATTTT. The full variable domain, rest sourced from reference TRBV12-5 and TRBJ2-3, is DARVTQTPRHKVTEMGQEVTMRCQPILGHNTVFWYRQTMMQGLELLAYFRNRAPLDDSGMPKDRFSAEMPDATLATLKIQPSEPRDSAVYFCASTHQRWPDTQYFGPGTRLTVL.

This chain joins TRBV7-2 and TRBJ1-1, with a tentative D call TRBD1 (6 bases). Trimming cost V 5 bases and J 4 bases, with 17 bases left between them. Per the germline V gene, CDR1 is SGHTA and CDR2 is FQGNSA. This CDR3 is built from 15 residues. The CDR3 DNA reads TGTGCCAGCAGCCCCAACACAGGGAGGGGCACTGAAGCTTTCTTT. Translation: CASSPNTGRGTEAFF. Based on the CDR3 plus reference TRBV7-2 and TRBJ1-1, the full variable domain is GAGVSQSPSNKVTEKGKDVELRCDPISGHTALYWYRQSLGQGLEFLIYFQGNSAPDKSGLPSDRFSAERTGGSVSTLTIQRTQQEDSAVYLCASSPNTGRGTEAFFGQGTRLTVV.

The chain carries TRBV25-1 and TRBJ1-2; D gene unclear. V lost 1 base and J lost 4, with 4 bases in between. In germline, CDR1 is MGHDK, CDR2 SYGVNS. CDR3 length: 12 residues. CDR3: CASSESVYGYTF. The CDR3 DNA follows: TGTGCCAGCAGTGAATCGGTCTATGGCTACACCTTC.

The chain uses TRBV7-9 and TRBJ2-5; the D gene is possibly TRBD1 (6 bases). CDR3 length: 14 residues. Trimming shortened V by 7 bases and J by 1 base, and 13 bases separated the two germline ends. CDR1 is SEHNR and CDR2 is FQNEAQ in the germline V gene (reference sequence). The CDR3 loop is CASNKGRGQETQYF. The CDR3 DNA sequence: TGTGCCAGCAATAAAGGCAGGGGCCAAGAGACCCAGTACTTC.

This clone is a singleton in its sample. J is TRBJ2-7 and V is TRBV6-1; D remains ambiguous. CDR1 and CDR2 from the germline V gene are MNHNS and SASEGT. Trimming removed 8 bases from V and 6 bases from J, with 11 bases in between. The CDR3 is 11 amino acids. The chain's CDR3 is CASSLLGEQYV. Here the CDR3 DNA reads TGTGCCAGCTCTCTTCTAGGCGAGCAGTACGTC.

The chain recombines TRBV7-6 with TRBJ2-3; 12 nucleotides agree with TRBD1. Germline CDR1 and CDR2: SGHVS and FNYEAQ. The ends lost 2 bases at V and 3 bases at J; junction bases unmatched: 9. This CDR3 has 18 amino acids. Written as DNA, the CDR3 is TGTGCCAGCAGCTTATCCCTCCGGGACAGGGGGCGGACAGATACGCAGTATTTT. Protein product: CASSLSLRDRGRTDTQYF.

V usage is TRBV30 and J usage is TRBJ1-2; no clear D. V lost 5 bases, J lost 7 bases, and 8 bases lay in between. The CDR3 is 10 amino acids. Germline V lookup: CDR1 GTSNPN, CDR2 SVGIG (reference sequence). DNA for the CDR3: TGTGCCTGGGGCTGGGCTGGCTACACCTTC. This gives the protein CAWGWAGYTF.

This clone appeared once. The chain couples TRBV4-3 to TRBJ1-6; 8 bases agree with TRBD1. Per the germline V gene, CDR1 is LGHNA and CDR2 is YSLEER. The CDR3 has 16 amino acids. V lost 1 base, J lost 7 bases, and 6 bases stayed unmatched. CDR3 region: CASSQAGQGGNSPLHF. The CDR3, as DNA: TGCGCCAGCAGCCAAGCCGGACAGGGAGGAAATTCACCCCTCCACTTT.

The gene calls are TRBV5-1 and TRBJ2-2, with TRBD1 matching over 7 bases. V lost 4 bases and J lost 4; bases outside the gene matches: 4. This CDR3 spans 14 amino acids. Germline V lookup: CDR1 SGHRS, CDR2 YFSETQ. The CDR3 nucleotides read TGCGCCAGCAGCCGGGACAGTAGCACCGGGGAGCTGTTTTTT. Protein sequence: CASSRDSSTGELFF.

This clone was found a few times. The genes are TRBV4-2 and TRBJ2-5, with 11 bases aligning to TRBD2. The junction had 9 bases not matched to a gene; V was cut back by 5 bases and J by 4 bases. This CDR3 spans 16 amino acids. From germline, CDR1 is LGHNA and CDR2 YNFKEQ. The CDR3 coding sequence is TGTGCCAGCAGCACCCTAGCGGGGGGTGGTGGAGAGACCCAGTACTTC. It is translated as CASSTLAGGGGETQYF.

This chain joins TRBV30 and TRBJ1-2; no clear D. The germline V gene has CDR1 GTSNPN and CDR2 SVGIG (reference sequence). The CDR3 has 15 residues. V was clipped by 3 bases and J by 0 bases, with 14 bases between them. The CDR3 DNA follows: TGTGCCTGGAGACCCGACATGCTTCCTAACTATGGCTACACCTTC. Its translation: CAWRPDMLPNYGYTF.

The chain recombines TRBV5-4 with TRBJ1-2; a possible D gene is TRBD1 (5 bases). The germline CDR1 and CDR2 sequences are SGHNT and YYREEE (reference sequence). CDR3 size: 14 residues. Trimming took 1 base from V and 4 from J, leaving 11 bases between them. Here the CDR3 reads CASSLQGNSYGYTF. The CDR3 coding sequence is TGTGCCAGCAGCTTGCAGGGAAACAGCTATGGCTACACCTTC. Supplemented by reference TRBV5-4 and TRBJ1-2, the full variable domain reads ETGVTQSPTHLIKTRGQQVTLRCSSQSGHNTVSWYQQALGQGPQFIFQYYREEENGRGNFPPRFSGLQFPNYSSELNVNALELDDSALYLCASSLQGNSYGYTFGSGTRLTVV.

This clone appeared a few times. V and J are TRBV5-4 and TRBJ2-2; D is uncertain. Germline V lookup: CDR1 SGHNT, CDR2 YYREEE (reference sequence). Trimming shortened V by 4 bases and J by 0 bases, and 7 bases separated the two germline ends. The CDR3 length is 14 residues. The CDR3 sequence is CASSLDTNTGELFF. CDR3 in DNA: TGTGCCAGCAGCCTCGACACGAACACCGGGGAGCTGTTTTTT.

This clone turned up a few times. This chain joins TRBV5-1 and TRBJ1-1; the D gene is possibly TRBD1 (6 bases). Trimming shortened V by 0 bases and J by 3 bases, and 12 bases separated the two germline ends. This CDR3 has 15 residues. Looked up from germline, CDR1 is SGHRS and CDR2 is YFSETQ. CDR3 nucleotide sequence: TGCGCCAGCAGCTTGGCTGGGGGCATCTACACTGAAGCTTTCTTT. Translated, it gives CASSLAGGIYTEAFF.

The chain carries TRBV4-2 and TRBJ1-5, with TRBD1 matching over 11 bases. This CDR3 is built from 15 residues. Per the germline V gene, CDR1 is LGHNA and CDR2 is YNFKEQ. With V trimmed by 4 bases and J by 4 bases, 3 bases remained unmatched. As DNA, the CDR3 is TGTGCCAGCAGCCCGGGACAGGGGGATAATCAGCCCCAGCATTTT. As protein: CASSPGQGDNQPQHF.

The rearrangement joins TRBV7-2 to TRBJ1-1, with D unclear. There are 13 residues in the CDR3. Per the germline V gene, CDR1 is SGHTA and CDR2 is FQGNSA. V lost 7 bases and J lost 6, with 15 bases in between. DNA for the CDR3: TGTGCCAGCAAACTGGCGGGGTTCCCTGAAGCTTTCTTT. This encodes CASKLAGFPEAFF.

The J gene is TRBJ1-3, the V gene TRBV7-8, with 9 bases that match TRBD1. The CDR3 contains 14 residues. Germline lookup yields CDR1 SGHVS and CDR2 FQNEAQ. With V trimmed by 4 bases and J by 4 bases, 2 bases remained unmatched. Here the CDR3 reads CASSSGTGGNTIYF. CDR3 sequence (DNA): TGTGCCAGCAGCTCAGGGACAGGGGGAAACACCATATATTTT.

The chain has TRBV9 and TRBJ2-5; D possibly corresponds to TRBD1 (5 bases). Germline lookup yields CDR1 SGDLS and CDR2 YYNGEE. Trimming pared 4 bases from V and 4 bases from J, leaving 14 bases between. CDR3 length equals 14 residues. This CDR3 is CASSPTGGRETQYF. The DNA for the CDR3 is TGTGCCAGCAGCCCTACAGGTGGAAGAGAGACCCAGTACTTC.

This sequence joins TRBV5-1 and TRBJ1-1; 7 bases align to TRBD1. CDR1 is SGHRS and CDR2 is YFSETQ in the germline V gene. V shed 6 bases, J shed 1 base, and the junction held 9 bases outside the gene matches. The CDR3 has 15 amino acids. The CDR3 protein is CASTPWGQQNTEAFF. CDR3 bases: TGCGCCAGCACGCCATGGGGACAGCAGAACACTGAAGCTTTCTTT.